This TCR beta chain was captured by sequencing in a study of cytotoxic CD8 clonotypes in ibrutinib-treated CLL. Study as a whole: The patient breakdown showed more than 9 relapsed/refractory and under 16 treatment-naive cases, with 17 IGHV unmutated. The average sample held roughly 250,000 productive templates and about 94,000 productive rearrangements.

Germline assignment: CDR1 SEHNR and CDR2 FQNEAQ (reference sequence). CDR3 length equals 14 residues. The junction had 5 bases not matched to a gene; V was cut back by 5 bases and J by 2 bases. Study-wide results and limits: Baseline clonality was higher than in age-matched healthy donors and moved in step with circulating CD8+ T-cell counts.

Points on this clone: What it recognizes is unknown.

Sequencing was performed with immunoSEQ multiplex PCR; in TCRdb, only in-frame clones are kept and a portion is missing. Among fewer than 200,000 clones listed, about 80% were seen once. Sample: PBMCs, taken after 24 months of ibrutinib treatment. This TCR was recovered from a human donor with chronic lymphocytic leukemia. The V and J genes are TRBV7-9 and TRBJ2-7; 8 nucleotides match TRBD2. The CDR3 loop is CASSLVSGTYEQYF. The CDR3, as DNA: TGTGCCAGCAGCCTCGTTAGCGGGACCTACGAGCAGTACTTC.